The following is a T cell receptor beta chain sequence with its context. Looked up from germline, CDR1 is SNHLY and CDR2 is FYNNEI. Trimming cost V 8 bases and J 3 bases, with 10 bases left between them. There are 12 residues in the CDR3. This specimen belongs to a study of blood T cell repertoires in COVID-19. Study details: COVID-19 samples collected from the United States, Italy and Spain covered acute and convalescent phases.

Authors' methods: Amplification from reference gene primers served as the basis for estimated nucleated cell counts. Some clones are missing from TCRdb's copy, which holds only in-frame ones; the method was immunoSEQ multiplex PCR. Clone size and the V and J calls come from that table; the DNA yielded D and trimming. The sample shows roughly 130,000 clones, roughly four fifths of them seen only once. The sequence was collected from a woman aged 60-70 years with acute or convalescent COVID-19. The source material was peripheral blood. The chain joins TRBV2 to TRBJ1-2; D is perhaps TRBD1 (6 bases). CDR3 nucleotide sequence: TGTGCCAGCCAAGGGGGGGACTATGGCTACACCTTC. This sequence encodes CASQGGDYGYTF.